The clone carrying this T cell receptor beta chain was recorded many times. The sample comes from a study of human T cells and chemical hapten exposure. Time point here: patch test 1, 2 weeks after DPC sensitization. The treatment here: therapeutic diphenylcyclopropenone sensitization with weekly scalp DPC. The CDR3 consists of 15 residues. After removal of 2 bases from V and 2 bases from J, the junction contained 6 bases not matched to a gene. Germline V lookup: CDR1 SGHNT, CDR2 YYREEE (reference sequence). MiXCR, run by TCRdb on the RACE reads, gives a single entry per CDR3 protein. The sample holds roughly 86,000 distinct CDR3 sequences; roughly 10% are singletons and the top ten take around 2.3%.

The chain combines TRBV5-4 with TRBJ1-2; 7 bases agree with TRBD1. The specimen comprised whole blood, sampled in connection with sensitization to the hapten diphenylcyclopropenone (DPC). The receptor was isolated from a middle-aged man with alopecia areata. Some clones in this sample may be carry-over from other donors' samples. CDR3 loop: CASSFLGGKNYGYTF. The CDR3 nucleotides read TGTGCCAGCAGCTTCCTAGGGGGCAAGAACTATGGCTACACCTTC.